A single sample gave rise to the 22 T cell receptor beta chains below, sequenced in a study of T cells in Graves' hyperthyroidism and ophthalmopathy. The TCR beta CDR3 regions underwent amplification using RNA transcripts as the source. A set of HTBI primers served as the primers for a first-round RT-PCR of the TCR CDR3. TCRdb ran MiXCR on the multiplex PCR reads and lists one entry per CDR3 protein. Of approximately 710,000 distinct CDR3 sequences in the sample, 17% were seen once. Material for sequencing was blood. The receptors shown here come from a man aged 50-59 years with Graves' hyperthyroidism.

This sequence joins TRBV11-2 and TRBJ2-7; possibly TRBD2 for D (6 bases). This CDR3 is 17 amino acids long. CDR1 and CDR2 from the germline V gene are SGHAT and FQNNGV. The V end lost 4 bases, the J end lost 2 bases, and 21 bases lay between the germline ends. The CDR3, as DNA: TGTGCCAGCAGCTGGAGAACTGGCGGGGACTCACCCTACGAGCAGTACTTC. Its translation: CASSWRTGGDSPYEQYF.

This clonotype came up many times. The chain carries TRBV27 and TRBJ2-5; possibly TRBD1 for D (6 bases). Looked up from germline, CDR1 is MNHEY and CDR2 is SMNVEV (reference sequence). The CDR3 consists of 16 residues. Trimming removed 1 base from V and 4 bases from J, with 16 bases in between. In nucleotides, the CDR3 is TGTGCCAGCAGTTTATATTGGACAGAACCACCAGAGACCCAGTACTTC. Amino acids: CASSLYWTEPPETQYF.

There are many counts of this clonotype. This rearrangement joins TRBV20-1 to TRBJ2-1; D unclear. CDR3 length: 15 residues. The germline gives CDR1 DFQATT, CDR2 SNEGSKA (reference sequence). The V end lost 2 bases, the J end lost 2 bases, and 13 bases lay between the germline ends. The CDR3 region is CSARSHDSPYNEQFF. CDR3 bases: TGCAGTGCTAGATCTCACGACTCCCCCTACAATGAGCAGTTCTTC.

This clonotype was recorded many times. This chain links TRBV27 with TRBJ1-2; no clear D. The CDR3 has 13 residues. V lost 6 bases to trimming and J lost 7 bases, with 15 bases between them. The V gene's germline CDR1 is MNHEY and CDR2 SMNVEV (reference sequence). As DNA, the CDR3 is TGTGCCAGCAGGTCAGGCGGGTCGAGTGGCTACACCTTC. This codes for CASRSGGSSGYTF.

The chain combines TRBV19 with TRBJ1-1; D perhaps matches TRBD1 (5 bases). Germline V gene data show CDR1 as LNHDA and CDR2 as SQIVND (reference sequence). The CDR3 runs to 18 residues. V was trimmed by 4 bases and J by 1 base, leaving 22 bases between them. CDR3 sequence reads: CASSTHRDPSTANTEAFF. DNA for the CDR3: TGTGCCAGTAGTACACACCGGGACCCGTCTACAGCGAACACTGAAGCTTTCTTT.

This clonotype was seen more than once but under ten times. V and J are TRBV12-3 or TRBV12-4 and TRBJ2-7; TRBD1 aligns across 10 bases. The CDR3 is 15 amino acids. V lost 6 bases to trimming and J lost 5 bases; unmatched junction nucleotides: 10. In DNA form, the CDR3 reads TGTGCCAGCAGGACCGGGACAGGGGACCTCAACGAGCAGTACTTC. Encoded protein: CASRTGTGDLNEQYF.

This clonotype was observed many times. The chain uses TRBV24-1 and TRBJ2-5; no firm D call. The germline V gene has CDR1 KGHDR and CDR2 SFDVKD. This CDR3 is built from 13 residues. V was cut by 4 bases and J by 5 bases, with 10 bases left in between. CDR3 region: CATSDNFGETQYF. In DNA, the CDR3 is TGTGCCACCAGTGACAACTTTGGGGAGACCCAGTACTTC.

The chain joins TRBV5-5 to TRBJ2-1, with 12 bases identical to TRBD2. This CDR3 has 15 amino acids. Germline CDR1 SGHKS, CDR2 YYEKEE (reference sequence). With 4 bases clipped from V and 9 bases from J, the junction kept 8 bases outside the gene matches. CDR3 protein: CASSLLAGGSVEQFF. The CDR3 DNA reads TGTGCCAGCAGCCTCCTAGCGGGAGGGTCGGTTGAGCAGTTCTTC.

There are a few counts of this clonotype. The gene calls are TRBV2 and TRBJ1-2; 8 bases align to TRBD1. V trimming: 3 bases; J trimming: 8 bases; junction bases outside the gene matches: 8. This CDR3 comprises 14 residues. Germline assignment: CDR1 SNHLY and CDR2 FYNNEI. CDR3 nucleotides: TGTGCCAGCAGTGATAAACAGGGGGTGAGGGGCTACACCTTC. Translation: CASSDKQGVRGYTF.

This clonotype was counted a few times. This sequence joins TRBV19 and TRBJ1-1; TRBD1 might be the D (6 bases). The CDR3 has 15 residues. Trimming took off 5 bases at V and 1 base at J, with 14 bases between the two ends. Germline CDR1 reads LNHDA; CDR2 reads SQIVND (reference sequence). The chain's CDR3 is CASSGLTGWNTEAFF. The CDR3 DNA follows: TGTGCCAGTAGTGGGCTGACAGGATGGAACACTGAAGCTTTCTTT.

This clonotype has a count of ten or more. The V and J genes are TRBV20-1 and TRBJ2-5; 8 bases fit TRBD2. This CDR3 spans 14 amino acids. V gave up 0 bases and J gave up 5 bases; unmatched junction bases: 5. CDR1 and CDR2 (germline): DFQATT, SNEGSKA (reference sequence). Here the CDR3 reads CSARETSGSETQYF. The CDR3 DNA follows: TGCAGTGCTAGAGAAACGAGCGGGAGTGAGACCCAGTACTTC.

This clonotype showed up just a few times. V is TRBV28 and J is TRBJ1-5; D call uncertain. The CDR3 is made up of 15 amino acids. CDR1 and CDR2 from the germline V gene are MDHEN and SYDVKM. Trimming shortened V by 4 bases and J by 9 bases, and 19 bases separated the two germline ends. The CDR3 bases are TGTGCCAGCAGTTCGGGATCCATTCTAGGCTCGCCCCAGCATTTT. Translating it yields CASSSGSILGSPQHF.

Worth noting for this clonotype: One base away lies a much larger clone, so this may be a sequencing read error. The V and J genes are TRBV29-1 and TRBJ2-5; 9 nucleotides line up with TRBD2. The CDR3 runs to 18 residues. Per the germline V gene, CDR1 is SQVTM and CDR2 is ANQGSEA. CDR3: CNVEDFLAYAGGAETQYF. The DNA of the CDR3 is TGCAACGTTGAAGATTTTCTAGCGTATGCGGGGGGGGCCGAGACCCAGTACTTC.

This clonotype was seen a handful of times. CDR3 sequence reads: CASKTPLGGSGELFF. The CDR3 DNA is TGTGCCAGCAAGACTCCTCTTGGGGGATCCGGGGAGCTGTTTTTT. The chain employs TRBV6-1 and TRBJ2-2; D may correspond to TRBD1 or TRBD2 (5 bases each). The V gene's germline CDR1 is MNHNS and CDR2 SASEGT. V shed 7 bases and J shed 6 bases, with 18 bases lying between them. There are 15 residues in the CDR3.

This clonotype was counted a few times. V is TRBV5-1 and J is TRBJ2-7; 8 nucleotides agree with TRBD1. The CDR3 has 14 residues. The V and J ends lost 1 base and 2 bases, in that order; junction bases with no gene match: 2. CDR1 SGHRS and CDR2 YFSETQ come from the germline V gene. The CDR3 loop is CASSLPTGAYEQYF. The CDR3 DNA reads as TGCGCCAGCAGCTTGCCGACAGGGGCCTACGAGCAGTACTTC.

The rearrangement uses TRBV20-1 and TRBJ1-5; possible D gene TRBD1, 6 bases. Germline-derived CDR1 and CDR2 are DFQATT and SNEGSKA (reference sequence). V was trimmed by 5 bases and J by 0 bases, leaving 23 bases between them. The CDR3 sequence is 18 residues long. The CDR3 sequence: CSAGRNNRVRGSNQPQHF. Written as DNA, the CDR3 is TGCAGTGCTGGGCGGAATAACAGGGTGAGGGGTAGCAATCAGCCCCAGCATTTT.

This clonotype was counted only a few times. V is TRBV6-1 and J is TRBJ1-2; no definite D call. The CDR3 consists of 12 residues. Germline CDR1 MNHNS, CDR2 SASEGT. With 6 bases removed from V and 5 bases from J, the gap between germline ends came to 10 bases. CDR3 sequence: CASSDEKYGYTF. CDR3 nucleotides: TGTGCCAGCAGCGACGAAAAGTATGGCTACACCTTC.

The CDR3: CASSSGYGDTEAFF. CDR3 in DNA: TGTGCCAGCAGTTCTGGTTATGGGGACACTGAAGCTTTCTTT. The chain links TRBV12-3 or TRBV12-4 to TRBJ1-1, with unresolved D. The CDR3 spans 14 residues. V dropped 4 bases and J dropped 3 bases, with 12 bases sitting between them.

This clonotype was picked up many times. The V gene is TRBV6-1, the J gene TRBJ1-1, with D uncertain. V was pared by 6 bases and J by 2 bases, with 13 bases between. The CDR3 is 14 residues long. CDR1 and CDR2 (germline): MNHNS, SASEGT. CDR3 region: CASSQSFPNTEAFF. The CDR3 bases are TGTGCCAGCAGCCAAAGTTTTCCTAACACTGAAGCTTTCTTT.

This clonotype occurred many times. At one boundary the junction diverges from the germline segment, which might be a read error. The chain has TRBV6-1 and TRBJ1-1, with D perhaps matching TRBD1 (6 bases). The CDR3 totals 13 residues. In germline, CDR1 is MNHNS, CDR2 SASEGT. CDR3 loop: CASIEQGNTEAFF. Written as DNA, the CDR3 is TGTGCCAGCATTGAACAGGGGAACACTGAAGCTTTCTTT.

In its sample, this clonotype was seen a few times. The chain links TRBV29-1 to TRBJ2-3; D is unclear. Between the trimmed V and J ends, which lost 3 bases and 0 bases, there was a span of 7 bases. The CDR3 runs to 13 residues. From germline, CDR1 is SQVTM and CDR2 ANQGSEA. The CDR3 protein is CSVDTGSTDTQYF. The CDR3 bases are TGCAGCGTTGATACCGGAAGCACAGATACGCAGTATTTT.

The sample holds a few counts of this clonotype. The gene calls are TRBV27 and TRBJ2-1; D gene uncertain. Germline assignment: CDR1 MNHEY and CDR2 SMNVEV (reference sequence). V lost 3 bases and J lost 5, with 17 bases in between. CDR3 length: 16 residues. The CDR3 spells CASSFINWRSDNEQFF. Written as DNA, the CDR3 is TGTGCCAGCAGTTTCATCAACTGGAGAAGCGACAATGAGCAGTTCTTC.